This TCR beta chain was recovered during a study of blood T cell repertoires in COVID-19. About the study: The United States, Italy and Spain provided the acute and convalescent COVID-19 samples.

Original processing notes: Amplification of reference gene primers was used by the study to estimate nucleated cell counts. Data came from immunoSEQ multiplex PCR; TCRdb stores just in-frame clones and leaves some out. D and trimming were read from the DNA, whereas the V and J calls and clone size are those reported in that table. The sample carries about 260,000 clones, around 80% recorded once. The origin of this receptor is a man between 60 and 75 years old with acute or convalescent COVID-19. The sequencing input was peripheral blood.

CDR3 region: CASSFGTGFEFF. The CDR3 nucleotides read TGTGCCAGCAGCTTTGGTACAGGGTTTGAGTTCTTC. The chain uses TRBV5-6 and TRBJ2-1, with D maybe TRBD1 (6 bases). With 2 bases removed from V and 14 bases from J, the gap between germline ends came to 14 bases. Germline loops: CDR1 SGHDT, CDR2 YYEEEE. This CDR3 has 12 residues.